The 4 T cell receptor beta chains listed next were all sequenced from one sample in a study of blood T cell repertoires in COVID-19. TCRdb's copy holds only in-frame clones and misses some; the assay was immunoSEQ multiplex PCR. The sample lists hundreds of thousands of clones, about 94% seen once, with around 0.84% in the top ten. The specimen sequenced was peripheral blood. These receptors were collected from a man aged 55 to 70 with COVID-19, enrolled during active disease.

This rearrangement joins TRBV2 to TRBJ1-4, with TRBD1 matching over 7 bases. This CDR3 has 16 residues. In germline, CDR1 is SNHLY, CDR2 FYNNEI. The trim removed 3 bases at V and 3 bases at J, leaving 7 bases unmatched. CDR3 region: CASSENFGTANEKLFF. The CDR3, as DNA: TGTGCCAGCAGTGAGAATTTTGGGACAGCTAATGAAAAACTGTTTTTT.

This chain joins TRBV12-3 or TRBV12-4 and TRBJ2-2; D call uncertain. This CDR3 contains 13 residues. V lost 1 base to trimming and J lost 5 bases, with 5 bases between them. The CDR3 bases are TGTGCCAGCAGTTTAGTTCATACCGGGGAGCTGTTTTTT. Translating it yields CASSLVHTGELFF.

This clone has a single count. The V and J genes are TRBV3-1 (or the pseudogene TRBV3-2) and TRBJ1-2, with a possible D match to TRBD1 (6 bases). The CDR3 is made up of 15 amino acids. Germline V gives CDR1 LGHDT, CDR2 YNNKEL (reference sequence). Deletions cut 5 bases from V and 1 base from J, with 14 bases between. This chain's CDR3 is CASSFLQGINYGYTF. The CDR3 nucleotides read TGTGCCAGCAGCTTCCTCCAGGGGATTAACTATGGCTACACCTTC.

The chain joins TRBV19 to TRBJ2-7, with 9 bases identical to TRBD2. The CDR3 totals 17 residues. J gave up 3 bases and V 2 bases, and 11 bases lay outside the gene matches. Germline V gene lookup returns CDR1 LNHDA and CDR2 SQIVND (reference sequence). CDR3 coding DNA: TGTGCCAGTAGTATACAAGCGGGAGGCTCGGGTAGCTACGAGCAGTACTTC. It codes for CASSIQAGGSGSYEQYF.